A selection of T cell receptor beta chains follows, all from one sample in a study of blood T cell repertoires in COVID-19. Some clones are missing from TCRdb's copy, which holds only in-frame ones; the method was immunoSEQ multiplex PCR. The table shows roughly 250,000 clones, with around 82% occurring only once. Source material: peripheral blood. The receptor set was obtained from a man over 45 with active or convalescent COVID-19. CDR3s include the opening cysteine and the closing phenylalanine or tryptophan. Only some rows state a clone size, as once, few, many or a class for expanded clones.

V gene	J gene	clone size	CDR3 protein
TRBV5-1	TRBJ2-3	once	CASSLANGAGGRSTDTQYF
TRBV27	TRBJ2-5	.	CASSLSFQGRETQYF
TRBV25-1	TRBJ1-3	.	CASSGQDRGIGNTIYF
TRBV20-1	TRBJ1-2	.	CSAPNPYGYTF
TRBV7-9	TRBJ1-3	.	CASSLFRSGNTIYF
TRBV3-1/TRBV3-2	TRBJ2-7	.	CASSSDGLTYEQYF
TRBV3-1/TRBV3-2	TRBJ2-7	.	CASSQVGGGPLSYEQYF
TRBV11-2	TRBJ1-6	.	CASSLGTEGSPLHF
TRBV4-1	TRBJ2-2	.	CASSHYPGDTGELFF
TRBV28	TRBJ1-5	few	CASSSPTGHFNQPQHF
TRBV2	TRBJ2-2	.	CASSTRPSDTGELFF
TRBV7-6	TRBJ2-1	.	CASSAGLAGGPYNEQFF
TRBV2	TRBJ1-4	.	CASSEAMQGDEKLFF
TRBV5-4	TRBJ2-3	.	CASSFPGVSTDTQYF
TRBV7-2	TRBJ1-1	.	CASSLRQGENTEAFF
TRBV7-6	TRBJ2-5	.	CASSRPGLAGKETQYF
TRBV19	TRBJ2-3	.	CASSMRTSGSTDTQYF
TRBV5-1	TRBJ2-7	.	CASSALGQGNEQYF
TRBV4-1	TRBJ2-5	few	CASSQDRGGYQETQYF
TRBV12-3/TRBV12-4	TRBJ1-1	.	CASRLHWNTEAFF
TRBV30	TRBJ2-2	once	CAWAQGLYTGELFF
TRBV7-3	TRBJ2-1	once	CASSPRGGGDNEQFF
TRBV27	TRBJ1-1	.	CASSLSDPGSKAFF
TRBV4-2	TRBJ2-7	.	CASSQDPGREQYF
TRBV6-1	TRBJ1-5	.	CASSEGQGGGQPQHF
TRBV27	TRBJ1-4	.	CASSGWDRGNEKLFF
TRBV30	TRBJ1-2	.	CAWSTGARPGGYTF
TRBV27	TRBJ2-5	few	CASSWTSGGLGTQYF
TRBV27	TRBJ1-1	.	CASSHYTPRGLNTEAFF
TRBV9	TRBJ1-4	.	CASSTGTGVNEKLFF
TRBV10-1	TRBJ2-7	.	CASNEGQGCRYYEQYF
TRBV25-1	TRBJ2-7	.	CASRETGSSYEQYF
TRBV23-1	TRBJ1-1	many	CASSQFKPGSSGAFF
TRBV7-2	TRBJ2-7	few	CASTQGVAGGSYEQYF
TRBV4-2	TRBJ2-3	.	CASSQDTGTGTDTQYF
TRBV24-1	TRBJ1-2	.	CATSEQGYYGYTF
TRBV5-4	TRBJ1-6	.	CASSKGDSPLHF
TRBV18	TRBJ2-1	.	CASVRGDNEQFF
TRBV12-2	TRBJ1-1	.	CASRFGGPRTGDTEAFF
TRBV19	TRBJ1-3	.	CASTRDRSSGNTIYF
TRBV6-5	TRBJ2-1	.	CASSSERGAYNEQFF
TRBV29-1	TRBJ2-2	.	CSVVDGQGTGELFF